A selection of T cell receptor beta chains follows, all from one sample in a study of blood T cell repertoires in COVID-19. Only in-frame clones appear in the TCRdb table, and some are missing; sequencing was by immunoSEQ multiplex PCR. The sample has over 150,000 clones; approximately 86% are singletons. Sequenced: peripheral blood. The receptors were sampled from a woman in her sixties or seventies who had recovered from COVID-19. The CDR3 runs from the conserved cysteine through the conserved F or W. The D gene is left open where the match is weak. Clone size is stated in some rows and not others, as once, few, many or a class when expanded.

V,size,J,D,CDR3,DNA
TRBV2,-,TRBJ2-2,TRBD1,CASSERGQGAANTGELFF,TGTGCCAGCAGTGAACGGGGACAGGGGGCAGCGAACACCGGGGAGCTGTTTTTT
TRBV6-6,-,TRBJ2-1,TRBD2,CATWEGYNEQFF,TGTGCCACCTGGGAGGGTTACAATGAGCAGTTCTTC
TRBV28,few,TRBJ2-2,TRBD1,CASSSPTGGSTGELFF,TGTGCCAGCAGTTCACCAACAGGGGGAAGCACCGGGGAGCTGTTTTTT
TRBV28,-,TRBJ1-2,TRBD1,CASSLLVPGQRAAAGYTF,TGTGCCAGCAGTTTACTGGTCCCGGGACAGCGAGCGGCTGCTGGCTACACCTTC
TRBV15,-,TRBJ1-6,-,CATSRDSGGSSPLHF,TGTGCCACCAGCAGAGATTCCGGGGGTAGTTCACCCCTCCACTTT
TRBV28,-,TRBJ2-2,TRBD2,CASRVTSAPYTGELFF,TGTGCCAGCAGGGTTACTAGCGCCCCGTACACCGGGGAGCTGTTTTTT
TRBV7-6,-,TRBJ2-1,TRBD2,CASSLTSGGARNEQFF,TGTGCCAGCAGCCTAACTAGCGGGGGGGCCAGGAATGAGCAGTTCTTC
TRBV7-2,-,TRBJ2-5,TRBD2,CASSPSSGGARETQYF,TGTGCCAGCAGCCCCTCTAGCGGGGGGGCTAGGGAGACCCAGTACTTC
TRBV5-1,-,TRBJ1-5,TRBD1,CASSPRTGNGPQHF,TGCGCCAGCAGCCCCCGGACAGGCAATGGGCCCCAGCATTTT
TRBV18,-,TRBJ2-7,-,CASSPRRYEQYF,TGTGCCAGCTCACCAAGGCGGTACGAGCAGTACTTC
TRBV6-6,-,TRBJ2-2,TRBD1,CASSLGQGNTGELFF,TGTGCCAGCAGTTTGGGACAGGGGAACACCGGGGAGCTGTTTTTT
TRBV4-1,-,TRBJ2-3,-,CASSRGVGDTQYF,TGCGCCAGCAGCCGCGGGGTAGGGGATACGCAGTATTTT
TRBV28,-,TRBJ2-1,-,CASIPRVRQPYNEQFF,TGTGCCAGCATTCCCAGGGTCCGGCAGCCCTACAATGAGCAGTTCTTC
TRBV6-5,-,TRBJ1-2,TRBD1,CAGRTGHGYTF,TGTGCCGGGAGGACAGGCCATGGCTACACCTTC
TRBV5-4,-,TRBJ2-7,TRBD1,CASSFRDRGYEQYF,TGTGCCAGCAGCTTTCGGGACAGGGGCTACGAGCAGTACTTC
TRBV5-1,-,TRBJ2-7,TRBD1,CASSVGQGIYEQYF,TGCGCCAGCAGCGTGGGACAGGGAATTTACGAGCAGTACTTC
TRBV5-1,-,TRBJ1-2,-,CASSLTTGNYGYTF,TGCGCCAGCAGCTTGACCACGGGGAACTATGGCTACACCTTC
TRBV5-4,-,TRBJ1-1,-,CASSRSGTTDTEAFF,TGTGCCAGCAGCAGGTCCGGGACAACAGACACTGAAGCTTTCTTT
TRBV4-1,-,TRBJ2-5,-,CASSQDTSRQRETQYF,TGCGCCAGCAGCCAAGATACATCCCGTCAAAGAGAGACCCAGTACTTC
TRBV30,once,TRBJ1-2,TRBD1,CAWGGQGAQLGGYTF,TGTGCCTGGGGAGGACAGGGGGCCCAATTGGGGGGCTACACCTTC
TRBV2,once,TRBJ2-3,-,CASSARETQYF,TGTGCCAGCAGCGCCAGGGAAACGCAGTATTTT
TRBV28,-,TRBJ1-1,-,CASSLGGLTEAFF,TGTGCCAGCAGTTTAGGAGGGCTTACTGAAGCTTTCTTT
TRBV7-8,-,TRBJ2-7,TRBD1,CASSSKWGTGGGQEQYF,TGTGCCAGCAGCTCAAAATGGGGGACAGGGGGCGGGCAGGAGCAGTACTTC
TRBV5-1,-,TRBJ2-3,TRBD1,CASSGWDRRPDTQYF,TGCGCCAGCAGCGGCTGGGACAGGCGGCCAGATACGCAGTATTTT
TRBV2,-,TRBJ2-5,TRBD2,CAMHLGLAGRETQYF,TGTGCCATGCACTTGGGACTAGCGGGCCGGGAGACCCAGTACTTC
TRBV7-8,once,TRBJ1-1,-,CASSFSSGVTEAFF,TGTGCCAGCAGCTTCTCGTCGGGGGTTACTGAAGCTTTCTTT
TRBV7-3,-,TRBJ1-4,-,CASSFRRGGIEKLFF,TGTGCCAGCAGCTTTAGACGAGGAGGCATTGAAAAACTGTTTTTT
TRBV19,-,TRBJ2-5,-,CASSLQGPDVQETQYF,TGTGCCAGTAGCCTCCAGGGGCCCGACGTACAAGAGACCCAGTACTTC
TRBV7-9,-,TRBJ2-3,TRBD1,CASSLRQGVKGGTQYF,TGTGCCAGCAGTCTCCGACAGGGGGTGAAAGGTGGTACGCAGTATTTT
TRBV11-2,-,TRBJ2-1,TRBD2,CASRSLAGGRGEQFF,TGTGCCAGCAGAAGTCTAGCGGGGGGGCGAGGTGAGCAGTTCTTC
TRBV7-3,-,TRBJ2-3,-,CASSFSGPDTQYF,TGTGCCAGCAGCTTCTCAGGGCCAGATACGCAGTATTTT
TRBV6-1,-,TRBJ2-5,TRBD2,CASSEQTSGGETQYF,TGTGCCAGCAGTGAGCAGACTAGCGGGGGGGAGACCCAGTACTTC
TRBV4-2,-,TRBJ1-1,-,CASSQYTGYTEAFF,TGTGCCAGCAGCCAATATACGGGATACACTGAAGCTTTCTTT
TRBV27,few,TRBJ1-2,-,CASSSYGNYGYTF,TGTGCCAGCAGTTCCTACGGTAACTATGGCTACACCTTC
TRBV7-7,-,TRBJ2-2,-,CASTEAEGWGELFF,TGTGCTAGCACGGAGGCGGAGGGTTGGGGGGAGCTGTTTTTT
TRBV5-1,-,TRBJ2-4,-,CASSPTPGSENIQYF,TGCGCCAGCAGTCCCACCCCGGGGAGCGAGAACATTCAGTACTTC
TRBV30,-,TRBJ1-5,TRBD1,CAWSTPGTGGNGQPQHF,TGTGCCTGGAGTACACCCGGGACAGGGGGCAACGGTCAGCCCCAGCATTTT
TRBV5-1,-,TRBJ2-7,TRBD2,CASSFSGGQQYF,TGCGCCAGCAGCTTTTCGGGGGGGCAGCAGTACTTC
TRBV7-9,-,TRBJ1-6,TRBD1,CASSSGGNSPLHF,TGTGCCAGCAGTTCAGGGGGCAATTCACCCCTCCACTTT
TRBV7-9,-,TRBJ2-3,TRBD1,CASSGQGATDTQYF,TGTGCCAGCAGTGGACAGGGGGCCACAGATACGCAGTATTTT
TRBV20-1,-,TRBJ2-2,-,CSASSAGELFF,TGCAGTGCTAGTTCGGCCGGGGAGCTGTTTTTT
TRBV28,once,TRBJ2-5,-,CASSRGGQQETQYF,TGTGCCAGCAGCCGAGGTGGACAGCAAGAGACCCAGTACTTC